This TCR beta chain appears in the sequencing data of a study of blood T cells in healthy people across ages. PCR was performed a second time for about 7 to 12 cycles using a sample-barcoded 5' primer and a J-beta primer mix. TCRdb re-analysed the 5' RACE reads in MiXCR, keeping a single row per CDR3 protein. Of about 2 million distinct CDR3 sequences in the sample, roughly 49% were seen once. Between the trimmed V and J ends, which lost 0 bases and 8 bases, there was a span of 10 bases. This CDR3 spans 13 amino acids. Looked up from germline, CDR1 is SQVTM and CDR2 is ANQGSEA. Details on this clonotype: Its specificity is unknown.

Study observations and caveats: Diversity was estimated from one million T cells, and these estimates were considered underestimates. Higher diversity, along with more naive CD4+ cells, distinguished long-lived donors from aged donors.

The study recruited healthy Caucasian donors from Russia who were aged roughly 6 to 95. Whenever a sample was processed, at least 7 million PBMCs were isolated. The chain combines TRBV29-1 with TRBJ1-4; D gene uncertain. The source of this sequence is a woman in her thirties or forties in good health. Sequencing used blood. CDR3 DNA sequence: TGCAGCGTTGAAGAGGGTCACCGGGAAAAACTGTTTTTT. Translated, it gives CSVEEGHREKLFF. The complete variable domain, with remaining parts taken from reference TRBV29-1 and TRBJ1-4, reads SAVISQKPSRDICQRGTSLTIQCQVDSQVTMMFWYRQQPGQSLTLIATANQGSEATYESGFVIDKFPISRPNLTFSTLTVSNMSPEDSSIYLCSVEEGHREKLFFGSGTQLSVL.